This TCR beta chain emerged from a study of T cell changes during pregnancy in multiple sclerosis. Germline CDR1 is SGHRS and CDR2 is YFSETQ. V shed 4 bases and J 4 bases; nucleotides not matched to a gene: 9. This CDR3 has 16 residues. Only in-frame clones appear in the TCRdb table, and some are missing; sequencing was by immunoSEQ multiplex PCR. Of 65,000 to 75,000 clones detected, roughly nine tenths appear once; the ten largest clones hold over 1.1%. This sequence was found in a female donor with multiple sclerosis, enrolled in a pregnancy study. The chain has TRBV5-1 and TRBJ2-7, with 12 bases fitting TRBD1. The input for sequencing was peripheral blood, taken in the second trimester of pregnancy. The CDR3 sequence: CASSSRDRGRDYEQYF. CDR3 in DNA: TGCGCCAGCAGCAGCAGGGACAGGGGGCGCGATTACGAGCAGTACTTC.